Shown below are 16 T cell receptor beta chains from a single sample sequenced in a study of T cell repertoires in cytomegalovirus infection. From the reads, TCRdb called clonotypes with MiXCR, one entry per CDR3 protein. The table has around 450,000 distinct CDR3 sequences, 11% seen once. The sequenced sample was PBMCs. Receptors originate from a human donor in good health (CMV status not recorded). Some clones in this sample may be carry-over from other donors' samples.

This clonotype was recorded many times. The J gene is TRBJ1-1, the V gene TRBV6-1, with unresolved D. This CDR3 comprises 13 residues. The ends were cut back, 5 bases at V and 1 base at J, with 8 bases in the middle. The germline gives CDR1 MNHNS, CDR2 SASEGT. DNA for the CDR3: TGTGCCAGCAGTTATGGGCGGAACACTGAAGCTTTCTTT. Translated: CASSYGRNTEAFF.

This clonotype has a handful of counts. The chain couples TRBV3-1 to TRBJ1-1; tentatively, D is TRBD1 (6 bases). The CDR3 totals 16 residues. CDR1 and CDR2 (germline): LGHDT, YNNKEL (reference sequence). Trimming left V 0 bases short and J 5 bases short, with 16 bases between. The CDR3 region has the DNA TGTGCCAGCAGCCAAGATTGGAACAGGGTGGGGACTGAAGCTTTCTTT. Protein product: CASSQDWNRVGTEAFF.

This clonotype has at least ten counts. The chain's CDR3 is CASSAQGLFYSGNTIYF. Here the CDR3 DNA reads TGTGCCAGCAGCGCCCAGGGCTTATTCTACTCTGGAAACACCATATATTTT. The chain couples TRBV5-6 to TRBJ1-3; weak D call: TRBD1 (5 bases). V lost 4 bases, J lost 0 bases, and 17 bases lay in between. Germline CDR1 is SGHDT and CDR2 is YYEEEE. The CDR3 is made up of 17 amino acids. The variable domain in full, completed from reference TRBV5-6 and TRBJ1-3, reads DAGVTQSPTHLIKTRGQQVTLRCSPKSGHDTVSWYQQALGQGPQFIFQYYEEEERQRGNFPDRFSGHQFPNYSSELNVNALLLGDSALYLCASSAQGLFYSGNTIYFGEGSWLTVV.

About this clonotype itself: A much larger clone lies one base from this, so it may be a read error. V usage is TRBV5-4 and J usage is TRBJ2-6; D call uncertain. CDR1 SGHNT and CDR2 YYREEE come from the germline V gene (reference sequence). The CDR3 is made up of 16 amino acids. This CDR3 is CASGLRRVRGANVLTF. The CDR3 DNA reads TGTGCCAGCGGCTTGCGAAGGGTGAGAGGGGCCAACGTCCTGACTTTC.

This clonotype was observed many times. The J gene is TRBJ1-2, the V gene TRBV7-3, with D unclear. CDR3 length: 13 residues. From germline, CDR1 is SGHTA and CDR2 FQGTGA. The V gene lost 2 bases and the J gene lost 6 bases, with 10 bases spanning the gap. As DNA, the CDR3 is TGTGCCAGCAGCTTAGGTGGGCCCAATGGCTACACCTTC. Protein product: CASSLGGPNGYTF.

The table lists this clonotype with many counts. The V gene is TRBV7-9, the J gene TRBJ1-1, with D unresolved. CDR3 size: 12 residues. V shed 4 bases and J shed 5 bases, with 8 bases lying between them. Germline V gene data show CDR1 as SEHNR and CDR2 as FQNEAQ (reference sequence). As DNA, the CDR3 is TGTGCCAGCAGCTACTCGGGGACTGAAGCTTTCTTT. This gives the protein CASSYSGTEAFF.

The gene calls are TRBV29-1 and TRBJ2-5, with D possibly TRBD1 on 6 matching bases. V lost 7 bases and J 1 base, leaving 7 bases between the germline ends. The CDR3 contains 11 residues. CDR1 SQVTM and CDR2 ANQGSEA come from the germline V gene. CDR3 protein: CSGTVQETQYF. The CDR3 DNA is TGCAGCGGGACAGTCCAAGAGACCCAGTACTTC.

This clonotype came up many times. The CDR3 sequence is CASSLGSQMGGEQYF. Here the CDR3 DNA reads TGTGCCAGCAGCTTAGGCAGCCAGATGGGGGGCGAGCAGTACTTC. V gene TRBV7-2 combines with J gene TRBJ2-7; D is possibly TRBD2 (6 bases). The CDR3 spans 15 residues. Trimming shortened V by 1 base and J by 6 bases, and 16 bases separated the two germline ends. Germline values: CDR1 SGHTA, CDR2 FQGNSA. The complete variable domain, with remaining parts taken from reference TRBV7-2 and TRBJ2-7, reads GAGVSQSPSNKVTEKGKDVELRCDPISGHTALYWYRQSLGQGLEFLIYFQGNSAPDKSGLPSDRFSAERTGGSVSTLTIQRTQQEDSAVYLCASSLGSQMGGEQYFGPGTRLTVT.

This sequence joins TRBV28 and TRBJ1-1; D is unresolved. Germline V lookup: CDR1 MDHEN, CDR2 SYDVKM. This CDR3 has 15 amino acids. Trimming shortened V by 5 bases and J by 1 base, and 14 bases separated the two germline ends. The CDR3 region is CASSPSAPGNTEAFF. The CDR3 region has the DNA TGTGCCAGCAGTCCGTCGGCTCCCGGGAACACTGAAGCTTTCTTT.

The table lists this clonotype with many counts. The V call is TRBV4-2, the J call TRBJ1-5; 7 nucleotides agree with TRBD1. The CDR3 runs 14 residues. Germline V gene lookup returns CDR1 LGHNA and CDR2 YNFKEQ. V shed 1 base and J 4 bases; nucleotides not matched to a gene: 1. The CDR3 DNA is TGTGCCAGCAGCCAAGGACAGGGAAATCAGCCCCAGCATTTT. It is translated as CASSQGQGNQPQHF.

This clonotype was detected ten times or more. CDR3 region: CASSLSQNNEQFF. In DNA form, the CDR3 reads TGTGCCAGCAGCTTAAGTCAGAACAATGAGCAGTTCTTC. This rearrangement joins TRBV7-2 to TRBJ2-1; D unclear. Trimming left V 2 bases short and J 5 bases short, with 7 bases between. The CDR3 spans 13 residues. In germline, CDR1 is SGHTA, CDR2 FQGNSA.

This clonotype has a handful of counts. CDR3 sequence (DNA): TGTGCCATCAGTGAGTTACAGGGGAGGAACATTCAGTACTTC. Translated, it gives CAISELQGRNIQYF. The chain is built from TRBV10-3 and TRBJ2-4; TRBD1 might be the D (7 bases). V was trimmed by 1 base and J by 7 bases, leaving 11 bases between them. CDR1 is ENHRY, CDR2 SYGVKD, per germline. The CDR3 is 14 residues long.

V and J are TRBV4-2 and TRBJ2-3, with 10 nucleotides matching TRBD2. Looked up from germline, CDR1 is LGHNA and CDR2 is YNFKEQ. The V gene end was trimmed by 4 bases and the J gene end by 3 bases; junction bases not matched to a gene: 10. The CDR3 runs to 17 residues. Here the CDR3 reads CASSPRDSGRATDTQYF. CDR3 in DNA: TGTGCCAGCAGCCCCCGGGACAGCGGGAGGGCTACAGATACGCAGTATTTT.

The rearrangement joins TRBV2 to TRBJ2-6; 7 bases are a match to TRBD1. The CDR3 totals 16 residues. The J segment lost 2 bases and the V segment lost 5 bases, leaving 6 bases of the junction unmatched. Germline V CDR1 and CDR2: SNHLY, FYNNEI. The CDR3, as DNA: TGTGCCAGCAGTCTTGACAGGGCGGCTGGGGCCAACGTCCTGACTTTC. Protein: CASSLDRAAGANVLTF. Drawing the rest from reference TRBV2 and TRBJ2-6, the complete variable domain is EPEVTQTPSHQVTQMGQEVILRCVPISNHLYFYWYRQILGQKVEFLVSFYNNEISEKSEIFDDQFSVERPDGSNFTLKIRSTKLEDSAMYFCASSLDRAAGANVLTFGAGSRLTVL.

This clonotype was observed many times. This chain joins TRBV6-1 and TRBJ2-7; 8 bases match TRBD1. CDR3 size: 12 residues. With V trimmed by 5 bases and J by 9 bases, 6 bases remained unmatched. Germline lookup yields CDR1 MNHNS and CDR2 SASEGT. As DNA, the CDR3 is TGTGCCAGCAGTACAGGGGGAGATGGGCAGTACTTC. It translates to CASSTGGDGQYF.

In this sample, this clonotype turned up many times. The rearrangement links TRBV20-1 to TRBJ1-4; 8 nucleotides agree with TRBD1. The CDR3 length is 12 residues. CDR1 is DFQATT, CDR2 SNEGSKA, per germline (reference sequence). Germline trimming cut 5 bases from V and 11 bases from J; bases unmatched to any gene: 7. The CDR3 spells CSALDRVGKLFF. CDR3 sequence (DNA): TGCAGTGCTTTGGACAGGGTGGGGAAACTGTTTTTT.